One and the same sample provided the 27 T cell receptor beta chains below, sequenced in a study of T cells after yellow fever vaccination. TCRdb processed the 5' RACE reads anew with MiXCR; each CDR3 protein has one entry. In the table there are some 400,000 distinct CDR3 sequences, around a sixth of which are singletons. The sequencing here drew on PBMCs, taken before the yellow fever booster vaccination. These receptors were obtained from a man younger than 35 who received the YFV17D yellow fever vaccine.

The chain links TRBV7-3 to TRBJ2-2; TRBD1 agrees at 8 bases. The ends lost 5 bases at V and 7 bases at J; junction bases unmatched: 6. CDR3 length: 14 residues. Germline V gene sequence: CDR1 SGHTA, CDR2 FQGTGA. The CDR3 loop reads CASSTDRDNGELFF. As DNA, the CDR3 is TGTGCCAGCAGCACGGACAGGGACAACGGGGAGCTGTTTTTT.

By its share, this clonotype is medium-sized. The chain is built from TRBV6-4 and TRBJ2-6; D unclear. V dropped 2 bases and J dropped 3 bases, with 5 bases sitting between them. CDR3 length: 14 amino acids. Germline V gives CDR1 MRHNA, CDR2 SNTAGT. The CDR3: CASSDRVGANVLTF. Here the CDR3 DNA reads TGTGCCAGCAGTGACAGGGTTGGGGCCAACGTCCTGACTTTC.

V usage is TRBV20-1 and J usage is TRBJ2-7; D perhaps matches TRBD1 (6 bases). The V gene lost 6 bases and the J gene lost 1 base, with 13 bases spanning the gap. Germline CDR1 is DFQATT and CDR2 is SNEGSKA (reference sequence). The length of the CDR3 is 13 residues. The DNA of the CDR3 is TGCAGTGCAACACAGGGTGGGTCCTACGAGCAGTACGTC. This translates into CSATQGGSYEQYV.

V usage is TRBV21-1 and J usage is TRBJ2-3; the table assigns TRBD2, which was not confirmed against the DNA. TRBV21-1 is labeled a pseudogene. The CDR3 runs to 16 residues. The CDR3 bases are TGTGCCAGCAGGAGCTACGGTAGCGGGAACACAGATACGCAGTATTTT. Residues: CASRSYGSGNTDTQYF.

This clonotype was observed a few times. The chain uses TRBV4-3 and TRBJ1-6; 7 bases agree with TRBD1. This CDR3 is 14 amino acids long. The V gene end was trimmed by 4 bases and the J gene end by 7 bases; junction bases not matched to a gene: 4. Germline V gives CDR1 LGHNA, CDR2 YSLEER. DNA for the CDR3: TGCGCCAGCAGCCGGGACAGCCAGAATTCACCCCTCCACTTT. Its protein is CASSRDSQNSPLHF.

This clonotype has more than one count but fewer than ten. The chain carries TRBV20-1 and TRBJ2-1; tentative D call: TRBD1 (6 bases). Germline V gene data show CDR1 as DFQATT and CDR2 as SNEGSKA (reference sequence). Trimming removed 4 bases from V and 13 bases from J, with 17 bases in between. The CDR3 extends over 12 amino acids. For the CDR3, the DNA is TGCAGTGCTAAGGAAATGGAGACAGGACAGTTCTTC. It yields the protein CSAKEMETGQFF.

V is TRBV9 and J is TRBJ1-6; D gene ambiguous. Germline lookup yields CDR1 SGDLS and CDR2 YYNGEE. V lost 5 bases to trimming and J lost 2 bases, with 14 bases between them. The CDR3 sequence is 16 residues long. The CDR3 bases are TGTGCCAGCAGTGACGGGCGTATCGCCTATAATTCACCCCTCCACTTT. This encodes CASSDGRIAYNSPLHF.

The gene calls are TRBV5-6 and TRBJ1-2; weak D call: TRBD1 (6 bases). The CDR3 has 15 residues. In germline, CDR1 is SGHDT, CDR2 YYEEEE. The V end was cut by 5 bases, the J end by 0 bases, with 14 bases between. The CDR3 loop reads CASSREGVANYGYTF. In DNA form, the CDR3 reads TGTGCCAGCAGTCGAGAGGGGGTAGCTAACTATGGCTACACCTTC. The full variable domain, completed using reference TRBV5-6 and TRBJ1-2, is DAGVTQSPTHLIKTRGQQVTLRCSPKSGHDTVSWYQQALGQGPQFIFQYYEEEERQRGNFPDRFSGHQFPNYSSELNVNALLLGDSALYLCASSREGVANYGYTFGSGTRLTVV.

This clonotype has just one count. This sequence joins TRBV20-1 and TRBJ2-1, with 13 bases lining up with TRBD2. From germline, CDR1 is DFQATT and CDR2 SNEGSKA (reference sequence). Losses at the gene ends were 6 bases for V and 3 bases for J; bases not matched to a gene: 8. CDR3 size: 16 residues. The CDR3 region is CSAPTSGGISYNEQFF. The CDR3 DNA sequence: TGCAGTGCGCCGACTAGCGGGGGGATCAGCTACAATGAGCAGTTCTTC.

This clonotype was found many times. The chain carries TRBV20-1 and TRBJ2-1, with D possibly being TRBD1 (5 bases). Germline assignment: CDR1 DFQATT and CDR2 SNEGSKA (reference sequence). Trimming took 0 bases from V and 9 from J, leaving 12 bases between them. This CDR3 has 13 amino acids. CDR3 nucleotide sequence: TGCAGTGCTAGAGACCCCCCCCAGGGTGAGCAGTTCTTC. Its translation is CSARDPPQGEQFF.

This clonotype was recorded a few times. The V gene is TRBV6-2 or TRBV6-3, the J gene TRBJ2-7; D gene ambiguous. CDR3 length equals 12 residues. Germline values: CDR1 MNHEY, CDR2 SVGEGT. Trimming took 2 bases from V and 7 from J, leaving 9 bases between them. CDR3 coding DNA: TGTGCCAGCAGTTACCCCGTGTTGGAGCAGTACTTC. Translated: CASSYPVLEQYF.

This clonotype was detected a few times. The chain couples TRBV2 to TRBJ2-2; D is unresolved. The CDR3 is made up of 15 amino acids. Germline assignment: CDR1 SNHLY and CDR2 FYNNEI. V shed 7 bases and J shed 5 bases, with 17 bases lying between them. The CDR3 sequence is CASNDGPSVTGELFF. For the CDR3, the DNA is TGTGCCAGCAATGATGGACCCTCGGTAACCGGGGAGCTGTTTTTT.

This clonotype was seen a single time. The rearrangement uses TRBV6-2 or TRBV6-3 and TRBJ1-1; TRBD1 matches 7 bases. The CDR3 runs to 13 residues. The trim removed 5 bases at V and 6 bases at J, leaving 6 bases unmatched. Germline CDR1 reads MNHEY; CDR2 reads SVGEGT. CDR3 DNA sequence: TGTGCCAGCAGTAAGACAGGGTACTCTGAAGCTTTCTTT. Protein product: CASSKTGYSEAFF.

This clonotype was observed a handful of times. The J gene is TRBJ1-4, the V gene TRBV11-2; a weak D match, TRBD1 (5 bases). Trimming shortened V by 5 bases and J by 3 bases, and 22 bases separated the two germline ends. The V gene's germline CDR1 is SGHAT and CDR2 FQNNGV. The length of the CDR3 is 18 residues. CDR3 in DNA: TGTGCCAGCAGCCGATCCCCCCCAGGGAGTATGCCTAATGAAAAACTGTTTTTT. Protein: CASSRSPPGSMPNEKLFF. The full variable domain, its missing parts supplied by reference TRBV11-2 and TRBJ1-4, is EAGVAQSPRYKIIEKRQSVAFWCNPISGHATLYWYQQILGQGPKLLIQFQNNGVVDDSQLPKDRFSAERLKGVDSTLKIQPAKLEDSAVYLCASSRSPPGSMPNEKLFFGSGTQLSVL.

The chain recombines TRBV6-2 or TRBV6-3 with TRBJ1-5; 8 bases match TRBD1. This CDR3 has 16 residues. V dropped 4 bases and J dropped 6; count of bases not matched to a gene: 11. CDR1 is MNHEY, CDR2 SVGEGT, per germline. The CDR3 here is CASSSIQGAFGQPQHF. The CDR3 DNA follows: TGTGCCAGCAGTTCTATCCAGGGGGCGTTCGGTCAGCCCCAGCATTTT.

The table lists this clonotype with a few counts. The chain joins TRBV15 to TRBJ2-5; the D gene is possibly TRBD1 (5 bases). The ends were cut back, 4 bases at V and 5 bases at J, with 14 bases in the middle. Germline V CDR1 and CDR2: LNHNV, YYDKDF (reference sequence). This CDR3 region has 14 residues. The CDR3 DNA reads TGTGCCACCAGCAAGGACACCCTAGGGGAGACCCAGTACTTC. Translation gives CATSKDTLGETQYF.

In its sample, this clonotype was seen many times. The rearrangement links TRBV20-1 to TRBJ1-2; tentative D call: TRBD1 (6 bases). This CDR3 contains 16 residues. Germline V lookup: CDR1 DFQATT, CDR2 SNEGSKA (reference sequence). Trimming shortened V by 3 bases and J by 1 base, and 18 bases separated the two germline ends. CDR3 DNA sequence: TGCAGTGCTAGCGCGCTCCGGGACACATTTAACTATGGCTACACCTTC. Translated: CSASALRDTFNYGYTF.

This clonotype was detected ten times or more. The chain carries TRBV5-1 and TRBJ1-1; unclear D gene. Germline CDR1 SGHRS, CDR2 YFSETQ. Trimming removed 1 base at V and 4 bases at J, with 11 bases between. This CDR3 contains 14 residues. The CDR3 region has the DNA TGCGCCAGCAGCTTGAAGGGTGAGGGCACTGAAGCTTTCTTT. Translation gives CASSLKGEGTEAFF.

This clonotype was detected ten times or more. The J gene is TRBJ2-3, the V gene TRBV6-5, with D maybe TRBD2 (5 bases). V lost 5 bases, J lost 6 bases, and 9 bases lay in between. Per germline, CDR1 MNHEY and CDR2 SVGAGI. The CDR3 length is 12 residues. CDR3 nucleotide sequence: TGTGCCAGCAGTACACTAGATGATACGCAGTATTTT. Translation gives CASSTLDDTQYF.

The chain is built from TRBV28 and TRBJ2-2; TRBD1 matches at 7 bases. Per germline, CDR1 MDHEN and CDR2 SYDVKM. The V segment lost 6 bases and the J segment 6 bases; nucleotides outside the gene matches: 10. The CDR3 is 15 residues long. CDR3 coding DNA: TGTGCCAGCAGCCTAGGGGGACAGCTCGCCGGGGAGCTGTTTTTT. It yields the protein CASSLGGQLAGELFF.

This clonotype was seen a handful of times. The chain couples TRBV7-3 to TRBJ2-3, with D unresolved. Germline V gene lookup returns CDR1 SGHTA and CDR2 FQGTGA. The CDR3 is made up of 15 amino acids. Trimming took off 5 bases at V and 6 bases at J, with 18 bases between the two ends. The CDR3 region has the DNA TGTGCCAGCAGCGCGACGGTCCGCCCTTTGGATACGCAGTATTTT. Translated: CASSATVRPLDTQYF.

In its sample, this clonotype was seen a few times. The chain employs TRBV4-1 and TRBJ2-7; TRBD1 is a possible D gene (6 bases). The germline V gene encodes CDR1 MGHRA and CDR2 YSYEKL. V lost 6 bases to trimming and J lost 2 bases, with 11 bases between them. The CDR3 sequence is 13 residues long. Written as DNA, the CDR3 is TGCGCCAGCAGGCCACAGGGCACCTACGAGCAGTACTTC. Amino acids: CASRPQGTYEQYF.

This clonotype was counted between two and nine times. The gene calls are TRBV7-6 and TRBJ1-4, with D possibly matching TRBD1 (6 bases). The CDR3 is made up of 16 amino acids. Germline V gives CDR1 SGHVS, CDR2 FNYEAQ. The V gene lost 2 bases and the J gene lost 7 bases, with 17 bases spanning the gap. CDR3 region: CASSLFSGGGIEKLFF. The CDR3 DNA follows: TGTGCCAGCAGCTTATTCTCCGGAGGGGGGATTGAAAAACTGTTTTTT.

V usage is TRBV20-1 and J usage is TRBJ1-1; no definite D call. V was pared by 2 bases and J by 1 base, with 5 bases between. Germline CDR1 DFQATT, CDR2 SNEGSKA (reference sequence). The CDR3 is 12 residues long. CDR3 loop: CSARQPNTEAFF. As DNA, the CDR3 is TGCAGTGCTAGACAGCCGAACACTGAAGCTTTCTTT.

In this sample, this clonotype turned up a few times. The DNA for the CDR3 is TGTGCCAGCAGTCCAGTCCCGACAGGGGCGACCTATGGCTACACCTTC. Translated, it gives CASSPVPTGATYGYTF. The chain links TRBV5-5 to TRBJ1-2, with 8 positions matching TRBD1. V shed 5 bases and J 4 bases; nucleotides not matched to a gene: 13. This CDR3 is built from 16 residues. Germline assignment: CDR1 SGHKS and CDR2 YYEKEE (reference sequence).

This clonotype was seen a handful of times. This chain connects TRBV20-1 to TRBJ1-2; tentative D call: TRBD1 (5 bases). This CDR3 is built from 13 residues. Trimming stripped 6 bases from V and 8 bases from J, with 19 bases between. Germline lookup yields CDR1 DFQATT and CDR2 SNEGSKA (reference sequence). Written as DNA, the CDR3 is TGCAGTGCCCGTTTTCCGGGGGTGGAGGGCTACACCTTC. The encoded protein is CSARFPGVEGYTF.

This chain links TRBV9 with TRBJ2-5; the match to TRBD1 covers 8 bases. The J segment lost 2 bases and the V segment lost 0 bases, leaving 6 bases of the junction unmatched. Per germline, CDR1 SGDLS and CDR2 YYNGEE. The CDR3 is made up of 16 amino acids. CDR3 bases: TGTGCCAGCAGCGTAGGGACAGGGCATCTACAAGAGACCCAGTACTTC. Translated: CASSVGTGHLQETQYF.